This TCR beta chain was recorded in a study of long-term antiretroviral therapy in people with HIV. An immunoSEQ assay, version v3.0, was performed at survey level. Here immunoSEQ multiplex PCR was the method, and the copy in TCRdb shows in-frame clones only, minus some. The sample yields roughly 34,000 clones, roughly 81% seen once. Germline V lookup: CDR1 MNHNS, CDR2 SASEGT. This CDR3 region has 16 residues. Trimming shortened V by 0 bases and J by 0 bases, and 9 bases separated the two germline ends. In the case of this clone: The antigen remains unidentified.

Study-level findings and limits: Post-treatment diversity went higher with ART but stayed below transplant donor controls.

The clonotype comes from a woman in her 30s with HIV. The V and J genes are TRBV6-1 and TRBJ2-1, with D hard to call. Specimen: unsorted PBMCs, collected just over 2.7 years before starting antiretroviral therapy. CDR3 sequence (DNA): TGTGCCAGCAGTGAAGCGCGTCAGAGCTCCTACAATGAGCAGTTCTTC. Encoded protein: CASSEARQSSYNEQFF.